This T cell receptor beta chain appears in the sequencing data of a study of early T cells in non-severe SARS-CoV-2 infection (dated by TCRdb to 2020 to 2022). Turning to the overall study: Because TCR sequencing relied on bulk RNA taken from unsorted whole blood, pairing of alpha and beta chains was not possible.

This was a case-control study nested in a cohort of healthcare workers in London, UK, who had nasopharyngeal swab PCR tests and blood samples taken every week. Healthcare workers were recruited between 23 and 31 March 2020, during the week of the UK lockdown, and were followed weekly for up to about 15 weeks. As for this clonotype: Its target antigen remains unknown. Base qualities are not recorded, but no much larger clone differs from it by a single base.

What the research found in general, with its limitations: VDJdb matching was skewed toward anti-spike CD8 responses, so virus-specific expansions were likely underestimated and private and CD4 specificities were missed.

As encoded in the germline V gene, CDR1 is SNHLY while CDR2 is FYNNEI. The V end loses 6 bases and the J end loses 4 bases, and a stretch of 8 bases separates them. The CDR3 covers 12 residues, taking in both the cysteine and the phenylalanine. Left in the record is the CDR3 DNA by itself, 36 bases read in frame from the first base. The library relied on 5' RACE. TCRdb names NextSeq 500 as the instrument used. The TCR library protocol attached unique molecular identifiers to individual cDNA molecules to correct for sequencing error and PCR bias. TCR alpha and beta chains were both sequenced, and the abundances of alpha and beta sequences in each sample were closely correlated with each other. In the paper's pipeline: Decombinator V4 was used to annotate TCR sequences for V gene, J gene and CDR3. Expanded TCRs were defined as changing significantly between any two time points under a Poisson model with p below 0.0001. TCR abundances were normalised to the total number of TCRs sequenced per sample and were expressed as counts per million. TRAV1-2 paired with TRAJ12, TRAJ20 or TRAJ33 defined MAIT TCRs, while TRAV10 paired with TRAJ18 defined iNKT TCRs. VDJdb, accessed on 1 November 2021, was searched for TCRs annotated for CMV, EBV and SARS-CoV-2, and TCRs annotated for more than one antigen were excluded. TCRdb handled the public reads itself, with Q25 trimming in fastp and clone calling in MiXCR, and kept productive beta chains. Rows matching on CDR3 protein sequence are summarized as one entry with the most common DNA and genes. TCRdb, not the authors, supplied the V and J calls. This sample is represented by roughly 83,000 distinct CDR3 sequences; more than 10% of them were singletons. About 4.6% of the sample comes from the top ten.

The sample was whole blood, taken at baseline. The chain joins TRBV2 to TRBJ2-3; D gene: possibly TRBD2, on 6 matching bases. This receptor was taken from an adult who was a healthcare worker with PCR-confirmed SARS-CoV-2 infection or an uninfected control (not recorded which). CDR3 reads: CASRPSADTQYF. The nucleotide sequence reads TGTGCCAGCAGGCCTAGCGCAGATACGCAGTATTTT. The CDR3, completed at both ends by the reference TRBV2 and TRBJ2-3 genes, gives the full variable domain EPEVTQTPSHQVTQMGQEVILRCVPISNHLYFYWYRQILGQKVEFLVSFYNNEISEKSEIFDDQFSVERPDGSNFTLKIRSTKLEDSAMYFCASRPSADTQYFGPGTRLTVL.